This T cell receptor (beta chain) is from a study of CD8 T cells in Susac syndrome. Trimming removed 4 bases at V and 7 bases at J, with 16 bases between. This CDR3 is built from 15 residues. The authors reverse transcribed about 0.5 to 1 ug RNA with random hexamers. With immunoSEQ multiplex PCR, TCR beta CDR3 was amplified across 54 Vbeta and 13 Jbeta. TCRdb processed the immunoSEQ multiplex PCR reads anew with MiXCR; each CDR3 protein has one entry. The table lists roughly 76,000 distinct CDR3 sequences, approximately 93% of them singletons. The V and J genes are TRBV12-3 or TRBV12-4 and TRBJ2-2, with D unresolved. This receptor was taken from a human donor with Susac syndrome. Sequencing was done on a sample of CD8+ T cells from PBMCs. CDR3 residues: CASSSEPQQSGELFF. CDR3 bases: TGTGCCAGCAGTTCCGAACCACAACAGAGCGGGGAGCTGTTTTTT.